The 28 T cell receptor beta chains reported below all come from one sample, sequenced in a study of memory B cells and T cells in multiple sclerosis. Assay used: immunoSEQ multiplex PCR; TCRdb lists only in-frame clones, some missing. The table includes 12,000 to 15,000 clones, roughly three quarters detected once. Sequences were obtained from memory (CD45RO+) CD4+ T cells from blood. These receptors were obtained from a human donor with multiple sclerosis.

This clone was seen a few times. V usage is TRBV2 and J usage is TRBJ1-6, with 7 bases lining up with TRBD1. The trim removed 7 bases at V and 11 bases at J, leaving 14 bases unmatched. CDR3 length: 15 residues. CDR1 SNHLY and CDR2 FYNNEI come from the germline V gene. DNA for the CDR3: TGTGCCAGCAATGGATGGACAGGAGGAAGGACACCCCTCCACTTT. It codes for CASNGWTGGRTPLHF.

This chain uses TRBV19 with TRBJ1-1; D uncertain. Trimming removed 4 bases from V and 1 base from J, with 7 bases in between. Looked up from germline, CDR1 is LNHDA and CDR2 is SQIVND (reference sequence). The CDR3 totals 13 residues. The CDR3 region is CASSTPWNTEAFF. CDR3 coding DNA: TGTGCCAGTAGTACCCCTTGGAACACTGAAGCTTTCTTT.

The chain carries TRBV21-1 and TRBJ2-7; TRBD2 is the table's D call and was not checked against the DNA. TRBV21-1 is a pseudogene. This CDR3 has 16 residues. The chain's CDR3 is CASTPRGGGMSYEQYF. CDR3 bases: TGTGCCAGCACCCCAAGAGGGGGAGGGATGTCGTACGAGCAGTACTTC.

The chain recombines TRBV19 with TRBJ2-3, with D possibly matching TRBD2 (6 bases). The CDR3 extends over 12 amino acids. Germline assignment: CDR1 LNHDA and CDR2 SQIVND (reference sequence). V was trimmed by 6 bases and J by 6 bases, leaving 10 bases between them. CDR3 nucleotide sequence: TGTGCCAGTAGCGGGCTAGCGGATACGCAGTATTTT. Its protein is CASSGLADTQYF.

The V call is TRBV11-2, the J call TRBJ1-3; a weak D match, TRBD1 (6 bases). This CDR3 contains 14 residues. The germline CDR1 and CDR2 sequences are SGHAT and FQNNGV. V lost 5 bases to trimming and J lost 1 base, with 9 bases between them. This CDR3 is CASSPGASGNTIYF. The CDR3 bases are TGTGCCAGCAGCCCAGGGGCGTCTGGAAACACCATATATTTT.

The rearrangement uses TRBV29-1 and TRBJ2-1; tentatively, D is TRBD2 (5 bases). Trimming took off 5 bases at V and 6 bases at J, with 26 bases between the two ends. Germline CDR1 SQVTM, CDR2 ANQGSEA. CDR3 length equals 17 residues. The CDR3 bases are TGCAGCGTTCTAGTATGGGAATCCGTCGGGGTAGCCAATGAGCAGTTCTTC. It is translated as CSVLVWESVGVANEQFF.

The chain recombines TRBV6-1 with TRBJ2-7, with D unclear. V gave up 7 bases and J gave up 6 bases, with 7 bases separating them. The CDR3 totals 10 residues. Germline values: CDR1 MNHNS, CDR2 SASEGT. The CDR3 spells CASMLAEQYF. CDR3 bases: TGTGCCAGCATGTTGGCCGAGCAGTACTTC.

Concerning this clone: A much more abundant neighbour one base away suggests this may be a read error. Other DNA variants within this sample encode the same CDR3. V gene TRBV7-2 combines with J gene TRBJ2-1; the match to TRBD2 covers 8 bases. Germline V gene sequence: CDR1 SGHTA, CDR2 FQGNSA. With 5 bases clipped from V and 0 bases from J, the junction kept 0 bases outside the gene matches. CDR3 size: 14 residues. The CDR3 protein is CASSRGGSYNEQFF. The DNA of the CDR3 is TGTGCCAGCAGCCGGGGGGGCTCCTACAATGAGCAGTTCTTC.

This clone was detected only once. This chain joins TRBV5-1 and TRBJ1-1; D perhaps matches TRBD1 (6 bases). V lost 6 bases and J 0 bases, leaving 15 bases between the germline ends. Germline V gene lookup returns CDR1 SGHRS and CDR2 YFSETQ. This CDR3 is 15 amino acids long. The CDR3: CASKGLGGVNTEAFF. For the CDR3, the DNA is TGCGCCAGCAAAGGGTTAGGGGGAGTGAACACTGAAGCTTTCTTT.

The rearrangement uses TRBV20-1 and TRBJ2-1; D may be TRBD2 (5 bases). Germline CDR1 DFQATT, CDR2 SNEGSKA (reference sequence). V lost 3 bases, J lost 11 bases, and 11 bases lay in between. The CDR3 runs 11 residues. The CDR3 sequence is CSASSQTKQFF. Here the CDR3 DNA reads TGCAGTGCTAGTTCCCAGACTAAGCAGTTCTTC.

CDR3 loop: CASSLSASGGYEQYF. The CDR3 DNA reads as TGTGCCAGCAGCTTAAGTGCTAGCGGGGGTTACGAGCAGTACTTC. This chain links TRBV7-2 with TRBJ2-7, with 10 bases matching TRBD2. The junction had 5 bases not matched to a gene; V was cut back by 2 bases and J by 4 bases. This CDR3 comprises 15 residues. Germline V lookup: CDR1 SGHTA, CDR2 FQGNSA.

The V and J genes are TRBV7-8 and TRBJ2-7, with unresolved D. The germline V and J ends were trimmed by 1 base and 5 bases, with 6 bases remaining between them. This CDR3 contains 12 residues. In germline, CDR1 is SGHVS, CDR2 FQNEAQ. The CDR3 sequence: CASSLVTDEQYF. The CDR3 bases are TGTGCCAGCAGCTTAGTTACAGACGAGCAGTACTTC.

The chain joins TRBV28 to TRBJ1-3, with 10 bases lining up with TRBD1. The length of the CDR3 is 17 residues. CDR1 is MDHEN, CDR2 SYDVKM, per germline. J lost 1 base, V lost 1 base, and 4 bases had no gene match. This CDR3 reads CASSLLRGQGSGNTIYF. Here the CDR3 DNA reads TGTGCCAGCAGTTTATTGAGGGGACAGGGGTCTGGAAACACCATATATTTT.

The chain joins TRBV10-2 to TRBJ1-2; 9 bases are a match to TRBD1. The germline gives CDR1 WSHSY, CDR2 SAAADI. V was clipped by 6 bases and J by 1 base; unmatched bases: 9. This CDR3 is built from 16 residues. Written as DNA, the CDR3 is TGCGCCAGCAGACCCGACAGGGGGAGGTTTAACTATGGCTACACCTTC. Encoded protein: CASRPDRGRFNYGYTF.

A remark on this clone: This sample includes further DNA sequences coding for the same CDR3. The chain carries TRBV5-6 and TRBJ2-7; D call uncertain. The CDR3 sequence is 11 residues long. Between the trimmed V and J ends, which lost 2 bases and 4 bases, there was a span of 4 bases. Germline values: CDR1 SGHDT, CDR2 YYEEEE. The CDR3 protein is CASSFQYEQYF. The CDR3 DNA follows: TGTGCCAGCAGCTTCCAGTACGAGCAGTACTTC.

The genes are TRBV7-2 and TRBJ2-3; TRBD1 is a possible D gene (5 bases). Trimming removed 5 bases at V and 1 base at J, with 7 bases between. This CDR3 has 13 amino acids. Germline V gene sequence: CDR1 SGHTA, CDR2 FQGNSA. The CDR3 loop reads CASSQGGTDTQYF. DNA of the CDR3: TGTGCCAGCAGCCAGGGTGGCACAGATACGCAGTATTTT.

This rearrangement joins TRBV12-5 to TRBJ2-5; 13 bases match TRBD2. CDR3 length equals 20 residues. Unmatched junction bases numbered 19, after V lost 4 bases and J lost 5 bases. Germline values: CDR1 LGHNT, CDR2 FRNRAP. CDR3 bases: TGTGCTAGTGGTTCCCTGACACTAGCGGGAGGGCGCTGGGGAGGGGAGACCCAGTACTTC. Residues: CASGSLTLAGGRWGGETQYF.

J is TRBJ1-1 and V is TRBV10-3; 9 nucleotides line up with TRBD1. CDR1 is ENHRY and CDR2 is SYGVKD in the germline V gene. V shed 7 bases, J shed 4 bases, and the junction held 10 bases outside the gene matches. This CDR3 region has 15 residues. DNA for the CDR3: TGTGCCATCAAGGGACAGGGCATGGTCGGCACTGAAGCTTTCTTT. Residues: CAIKGQGMVGTEAFF.

The CDR3 DNA reads TGTGCCAGCAGCTTAATGAGCGGCAGGAGGACTAATGAAAAACTGTTTTTT. Protein product: CASSLMSGRRTNEKLFF. J is TRBJ1-4 and V is TRBV11-2; D is unresolved. CDR1 SGHAT and CDR2 FQNNGV come from the germline V gene. Trimming shortened V by 2 bases and J by 2 bases, and 15 bases separated the two germline ends. The CDR3 is 17 residues long.

The V gene is TRBV18, the J gene TRBJ1-1; D is unresolved. The CDR3 is 15 residues long. The V gene lost 3 bases and the J gene lost 1 base, with 12 bases spanning the gap. The germline CDR1 and CDR2 sequences are KGHSH and LQKENI. CDR3 bases: TGTGCCAGCTCACCTTACCTACCGGGGAACACTGAAGCTTTCTTT. It encodes CASSPYLPGNTEAFF.

The chain carries TRBV7-6 and TRBJ1-1; TRBD1 agrees at 7 bases. Germline V gives CDR1 SGHVS, CDR2 FNYEAQ. The length of the CDR3 is 14 residues. V trimming: 5 bases; J trimming: 8 bases; junction bases outside the gene matches: 11. The CDR3, as DNA: TGTGCCAGCAGCGTAACGACAGGGACCCCCGAAGCTTTCTTT. It translates to CASSVTTGTPEAFF.

By share, this clone counts as medium-sized (0.01 to 0.1%). This chain joins TRBV2 and TRBJ2-7; TRBD2 aligns across 9 bases. Looked up from germline, CDR1 is SNHLY and CDR2 is FYNNEI. The CDR3 sequence is 13 residues long. With 6 bases clipped from V and 6 bases from J, the junction kept 6 bases outside the gene matches. The chain's CDR3 is CASSALAGTEQYF. The CDR3 DNA follows: TGTGCCAGCAGCGCCCTAGCGGGAACCGAGCAGTACTTC.

The gene calls are TRBV2 and TRBJ1-6, with a possible D match to TRBD1 (5 bases). Germline CDR1 reads SNHLY; CDR2 reads FYNNEI. The CDR3 covers 13 residues. Between the trimmed V and J ends, which lost 6 bases and 10 bases, there was a span of 13 bases. The CDR3 is CASRTDSNSPLHF. The CDR3 nucleotides read TGTGCCAGCAGGACTGACAGTAACTCACCCCTCCACTTT.

The chain has TRBV5-1 and TRBJ2-1, with 14 bases identical to TRBD2. J was trimmed by 1 base and V by 2 bases; bases with no gene match: 5. CDR1 and CDR2 (germline): SGHRS, YFSETQ. CDR3 length: 18 residues. The CDR3 region has the DNA TGCGCCAGCAGCTTCGGACTAGCGGGAGGCAGGTCCTACAATGAGCAGTTCTTC. The encoded protein is CASSFGLAGGRSYNEQFF.

A note on this clone: Other nucleotide sequences from this sample produce the same CDR3. The chain has TRBV9 and TRBJ2-7; 8 nucleotides align to TRBD2. The CDR3 totals 15 residues. CDR1 SGDLS and CDR2 YYNGEE come from the germline V gene. The J segment lost 1 base and the V segment lost 0 bases, leaving 3 bases of the junction unmatched. Written as DNA, the CDR3 is TGTGCCAGCAGCGTAGGGCTAGCGGGTTCCTACGAGCAGTACTTC. It codes for CASSVGLAGSYEQYF.

The chain links TRBV18 to TRBJ2-3, with 8 positions matching TRBD2. J gave up 10 bases and V 4 bases, and 13 bases lay outside the gene matches. CDR1 is KGHSH and CDR2 is LQKENI in the germline V gene. This CDR3 is 15 amino acids long. CDR3 nucleotide sequence: TGTGCCAGCTCACAGGATAGCGGGGCGAGCGTTGCGCAGTATTTT. It is translated as CASSQDSGASVAQYF.

The CDR3 loop reads CAPESGSSMNTEAFF. In DNA form, the CDR3 reads TGTGCCCCCGAGAGCGGGTCCAGCATGAACACTGAAGCTTTCTTT. The chain couples TRBV6-1 to TRBJ1-1; D unclear. The ends were cut back, 11 bases at V and 0 bases at J, with 19 bases in the middle. Germline assignment: CDR1 MNHNS and CDR2 SASEGT. CDR3 length: 15 residues.

The rearrangement uses TRBV2 and TRBJ1-1; 7 bases align to TRBD1. Germline lookup yields CDR1 SNHLY and CDR2 FYNNEI. The CDR3 contains 13 residues. J gave up 3 bases and V 5 bases, and 3 bases lay outside the gene matches. CDR3 nucleotide sequence: TGTGCCAGCAGTACTGACAGGGACACTGAAGCTTTCTTT. It encodes CASSTDRDTEAFF. The full variable domain, with the rest looked up from reference TRBV2 and TRBJ1-1, is EPEVTQTPSHQVTQMGQEVILRCVPISNHLYFYWYRQILGQKVEFLVSFYNNEISEKSEIFDDQFSVERPDGSNFTLKIRSTKLEDSAMYFCASSTDRDTEAFFGQGTRLTVV.